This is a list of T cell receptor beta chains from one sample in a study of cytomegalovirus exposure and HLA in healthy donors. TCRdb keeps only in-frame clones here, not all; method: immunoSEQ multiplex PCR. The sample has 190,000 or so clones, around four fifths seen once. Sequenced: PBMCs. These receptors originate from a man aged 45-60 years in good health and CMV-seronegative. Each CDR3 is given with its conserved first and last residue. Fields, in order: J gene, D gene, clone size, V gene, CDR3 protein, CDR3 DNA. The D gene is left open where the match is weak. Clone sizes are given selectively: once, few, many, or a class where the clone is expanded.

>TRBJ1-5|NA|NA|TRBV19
CASSTRPRGSDHSNQPQHF
TGTGCCAGTAGTACTCGTCCGCGGGGCTCGGACCACAGCAATCAGCCCCAGCATTTT
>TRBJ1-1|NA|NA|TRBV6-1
CASQDNTEAFF
TGTGCCAGCCAGGATAACACTGAAGCTTTCTTT
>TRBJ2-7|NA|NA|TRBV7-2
CASSLGRGASGEQYF
TGTGCCAGCAGCTTAGGTCGCGGGGCTTCTGGGGAGCAGTACTTC
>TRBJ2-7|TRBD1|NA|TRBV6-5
CASSYSRTGGYEQYF
TGTGCCAGCAGTTACTCGAGGACAGGGGGCTACGAGCAGTACTTC
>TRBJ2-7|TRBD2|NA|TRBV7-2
CASSPPPSGGYEQYF
TGTGCCAGCAGCCCGCCGCCTAGCGGGGGCTACGAGCAGTACTTC
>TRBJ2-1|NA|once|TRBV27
CASSSVQTKYNEQFF
TGTGCCAGCAGTTCGGTACAGACCAAATACAATGAGCAGTTCTTC
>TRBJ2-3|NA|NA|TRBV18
CASSPPTAGRSTDTQYF
TGTGCCAGCTCACCACCGACGGCGGGGCGATCCACAGATACGCAGTATTTT
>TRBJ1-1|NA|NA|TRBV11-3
CASSLRGQNTEAFF
TGTGCCAGCAGTCTAAGGGGACAGAACACTGAAGCTTTCTTT
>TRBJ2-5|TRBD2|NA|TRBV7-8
CASSPRVAGSKRTQYF
TGTGCCAGCAGCCCCCGGGTAGCGGGGTCCAAGAGAACCCAGTACTTC
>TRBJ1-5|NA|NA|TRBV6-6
CASTPVVNQPQHF
TGTGCCAGCACCCCCGTCGTCAATCAGCCCCAGCATTTT
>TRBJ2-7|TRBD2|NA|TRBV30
CAWGLAGVREQYF
TGTGCCTGGGGTCTAGCGGGAGTCCGCGAGCAGTACTTC
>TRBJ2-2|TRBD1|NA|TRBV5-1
CASRIRSRTGTGELFF
TGCGCCAGCAGAATTAGGTCGAGGACAGGGACCGGGGAGCTGTTTTTT
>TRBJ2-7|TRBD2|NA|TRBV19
CASSIAGGAYEQYF
TGTGCCAGTAGTATCGCGGGGGGGGCCTACGAGCAGTACTTC
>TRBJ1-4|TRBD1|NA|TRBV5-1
CASRSLDRANEKLFF
TGCGCCAGCAGGTCCTTAGACAGGGCTAATGAAAAACTGTTTTTT
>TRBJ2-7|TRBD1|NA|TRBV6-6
CATAGGTGAVYEQYF
TGTGCCACCGCCGGCGGGACAGGGGCGGTCTACGAGCAGTACTTC
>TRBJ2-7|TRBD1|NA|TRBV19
CAKYRGPEQYF
TGTGCCAAATACAGGGGGCCCGAGCAGTACTTC
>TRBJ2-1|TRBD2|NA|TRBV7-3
CASSFIAGGHNEQFF
TGTGCCAGCAGCTTTATAGCGGGGGGCCACAATGAGCAGTTCTTC
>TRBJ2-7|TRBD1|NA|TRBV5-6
CASSFRGTGGYEQYF
TGTGCCAGCAGCTTTAGAGGGACAGGGGGATACGAGCAGTACTTC
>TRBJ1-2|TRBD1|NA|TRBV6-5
CASSSQDREGGYTF
TGTGCCAGCAGTTCCCAGGACAGGGAGGGTGGCTACACCTTC
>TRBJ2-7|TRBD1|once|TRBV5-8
CASSPTGGETYEQYF
TGTGCCAGCAGTCCCACAGGGGGAGAAACCTACGAGCAGTACTTC
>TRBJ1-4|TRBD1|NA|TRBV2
CAGVQQGAREKLFF
TGTGCCGGTGTCCAACAGGGGGCAAGGGAAAAACTGTTTTTT
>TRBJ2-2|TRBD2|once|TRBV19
CASTTSGGYTGELFF
TGTGCCAGTACTACTAGCGGGGGGTACACCGGGGAGCTGTTTTTT
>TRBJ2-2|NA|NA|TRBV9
CASSPRNTGELFF
TGTGCCAGCAGCCCCCGTAACACCGGGGAGCTGTTTTTT
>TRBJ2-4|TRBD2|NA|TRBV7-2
CASSGTSGGAKNIQYF
TGTGCCAGCAGTGGGACTAGCGGGGGGGCCAAAAACATTCAGTACTTC
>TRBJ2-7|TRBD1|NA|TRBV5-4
CASSLAGAGGGEQYF
TGTGCCAGCAGCTTGGCGGGGGCAGGGGGCGGAGAGCAGTACTTC
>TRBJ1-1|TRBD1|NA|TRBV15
CATSRARTGFRTEAFF
TGTGCCACCAGCAGAGCCAGGACAGGGTTCAGGACTGAAGCTTTCTTT
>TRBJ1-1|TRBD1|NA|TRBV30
CAWSVPGQATFF
TGTGCCTGGAGTGTCCCGGGACAGGCGACTTTCTTT
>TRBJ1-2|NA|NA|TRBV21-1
CASSKVYRARALW
TGTGCCAGCAGCAAGGTGTACAGGGCAAGGGCCCTTTGG
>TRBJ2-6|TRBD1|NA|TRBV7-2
CASSSDRDSGANVLTF
TGTGCCAGCAGCTCGGACAGGGACTCTGGGGCCAACGTCCTGACTTTC
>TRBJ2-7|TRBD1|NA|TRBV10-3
CAISADRGSYEQYF
TGTGCCATCAGCGCGGACAGGGGCTCCTACGAGCAGTACTTC
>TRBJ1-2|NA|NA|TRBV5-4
CASSLGRGARIVYGYTF
TGTGCCAGCAGCTTGGGTCGGGGGGCGCGTATTGTCTATGGCTACACCTTC
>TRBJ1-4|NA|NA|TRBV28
CASSLLGVNEKLFF
TGTGCCAGCAGTTTGCTAGGGGTCAATGAAAAACTGTTTTTT
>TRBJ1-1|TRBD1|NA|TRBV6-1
CASSGTGATEAFF
TGTGCCAGCAGTGGAACAGGGGCCACTGAAGCTTTCTTT
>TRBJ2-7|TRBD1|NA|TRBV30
CAWSGNRGHEQYF
TGTGCCTGGAGTGGCAACAGGGGGCACGAGCAGTACTTC
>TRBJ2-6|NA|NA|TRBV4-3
CASSQEGQGSGANVLTF
TGCGCCAGCAGCCAAGAGGGGCAGGGGAGTGGGGCCAACGTCCTGACTTTC
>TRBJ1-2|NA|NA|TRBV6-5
CASSLNRKPNYGYTF
TGTGCCAGCAGTTTAAACAGGAAGCCGAACTATGGCTACACCTTC
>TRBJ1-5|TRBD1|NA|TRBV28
CASSPQGTGGNQPQHF
TGTGCCAGCAGTCCACAGGGGACAGGAGGCAATCAGCCCCAGCATTTT
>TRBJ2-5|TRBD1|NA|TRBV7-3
CASSFRGRRQETQYF
TGTGCCAGCAGCTTCAGGGGGCGCCGGCAAGAGACCCAGTACTTC
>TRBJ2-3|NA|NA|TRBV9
CASSADLMDTQYF
TGTGCCAGCAGCGCCGACTTAATGGATACGCAGTATTTT
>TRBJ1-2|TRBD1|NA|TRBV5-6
CASSLATTGTYGYTF
TGTGCCAGCAGCTTGGCAACGACAGGGACCTATGGCTACACCTTC
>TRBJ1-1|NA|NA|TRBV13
CASSPPYRFPWTEAFF
TGTGCCAGCAGCCCCCCGTACAGGTTCCCTTGGACTGAAGCTTTCTTT
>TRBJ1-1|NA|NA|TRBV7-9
CASKGGGNTEAFF
TGTGCCAGCAAAGGAGGAGGGAACACTGAAGCTTTCTTT
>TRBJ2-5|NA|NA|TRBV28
CASSYRVRETQYF
TGTGCCAGCAGCTACAGGGTAAGGGAGACCCAGTACTTC
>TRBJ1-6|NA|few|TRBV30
CAWGRTNSPLHF
TGTGCCTGGGGGAGGACGAATTCACCCCTCCACTTT
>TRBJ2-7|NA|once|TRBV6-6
CASKNPSSYEQYF
TGTGCCAGCAAAAACCCTAGCAGTTACGAGCAGTACTTC
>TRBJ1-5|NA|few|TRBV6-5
CASSYSGGDSNQPQHF
TGTGCCAGCAGTTACTCAGGCGGCGATAGCAATCAGCCCCAGCATTTT
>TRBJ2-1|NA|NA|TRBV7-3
CASSFVSGDNEQFF
TGTGCCAGCAGCTTTGTTTCAGGGGACAATGAGCAGTTCTTC
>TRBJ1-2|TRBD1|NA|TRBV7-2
CASSLGGQGASYGYTF
TGTGCCAGCAGCTTGGGGGGACAGGGGGCAAGCTATGGCTACACCTTC
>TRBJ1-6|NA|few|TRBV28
CASSGAGQGRGSSPLHF
TGTGCCAGCAGTGGGGCTGGGCAGGGGAGGGGGAGTTCACCCCTCCACTTT
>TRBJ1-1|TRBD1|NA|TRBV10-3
CAISEGQGANTEAFF
TGTGCCATCAGTGAGGGACAGGGGGCAAACACTGAAGCTTTCTTT
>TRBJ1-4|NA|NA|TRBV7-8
CASSPHIFRGEKLFF
TGTGCCAGCAGCCCACACATTTTCCGGGGGGAAAAACTGTTTTTT
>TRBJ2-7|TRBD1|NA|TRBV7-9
CASSLDQLLDRGYEQYF
TGTGCCAGCAGCTTAGATCAGTTGTTGGACAGGGGCTACGAGCAGTACTTC
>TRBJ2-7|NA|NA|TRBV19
CASSIPTIGEQYF
TGTGCCAGTAGTATCCCCACAATTGGCGAGCAGTACTTC
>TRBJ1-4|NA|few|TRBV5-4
CASRQGFGNEKLFF
TGTGCCAGCAGGCAGGGCTTCGGTAATGAAAAACTGTTTTTT
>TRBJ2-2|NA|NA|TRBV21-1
CASSRPGTGELFF
TGTGCCAGCTCCCGACCCGGGACCGGGGAGCTGTTTTTT
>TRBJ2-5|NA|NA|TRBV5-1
CASSPETLTMETQYF
TGCGCCAGCAGCCCCGAGACTTTAACAATGGAGACCCAGTACTTC
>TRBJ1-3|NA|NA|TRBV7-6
CASSLNAGPSGNTIYF
TGTGCCAGCAGCTTAAATGCGGGACCCTCTGGAAACACCATATATTTT